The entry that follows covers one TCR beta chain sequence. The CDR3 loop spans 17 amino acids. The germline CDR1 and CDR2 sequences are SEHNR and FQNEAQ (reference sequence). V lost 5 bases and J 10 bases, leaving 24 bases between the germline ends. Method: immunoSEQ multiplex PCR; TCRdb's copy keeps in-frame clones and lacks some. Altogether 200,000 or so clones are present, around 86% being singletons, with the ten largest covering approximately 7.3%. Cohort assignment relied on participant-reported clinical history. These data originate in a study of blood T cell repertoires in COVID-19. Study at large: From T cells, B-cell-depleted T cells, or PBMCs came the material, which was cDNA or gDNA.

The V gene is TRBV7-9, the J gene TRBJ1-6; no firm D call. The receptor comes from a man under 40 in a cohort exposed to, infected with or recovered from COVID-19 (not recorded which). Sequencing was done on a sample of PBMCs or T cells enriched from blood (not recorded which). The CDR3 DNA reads TGTGCCAGCAGCGCAACGATCGAGGCTTTCTTATCCTCACCCCTCCACTTT. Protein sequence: CASSATIEAFLSSPLHF.